These 9 T cell receptor beta chains came from one sample sequenced in a study of CD4 T cells in relation to SARS-CoV-2 and coronaviruses (dated by TCRdb to 2020 to 2023). CD4+ T cells from unexposed donors were collected before the COVID-19 pandemic (2011-2018). After about 9 days of culture, CD4+ T cells were isolated with the EasySep CD4+ T cell isolation kit. Library preparation was by the immunoSEQ multiplex PCR assay. TCRdb holds this immuneACCESS table with in-frame rearrangements only. Some clones are missing; in checked studies, unresolved V genes explain under half, and the rest has no known cause. This sample holds about 29,000 clones; nearly 80% were observed only once. The ten largest clones capture roughly 20% of the sample. These receptors' targets are unknown. Input material: CD4+ T cells from PBMCs, cultured in vitro. The source is a human donor in good health.

The rearrangement joins TRBV6-5 to TRBJ1-1; no firm D call. CDR1 and CDR2 from the germline V gene are MNHEY and SVGAGI. This CDR3 comprises 14 residues. V was trimmed by 0 bases and J by 5 bases, leaving 10 bases between them. CDR3 amino acids: CASSYSAEITEAFF. The DNA of the CDR3 is TGTGCCAGCAGTTACTCCGCAGAAATAACTGAAGCTTTCTTT.

CDR3 region: CASSQDRGGHTGELFF. CDR3 bases: TGTGCCAGCAGCCAAGATCGGGGGGGCCACACCGGGGAGCTGTTTTTT. The rearrangement joins TRBV4-2 to TRBJ2-2; the match to TRBD2 covers 8 bases. V trimming: 0 bases; J trimming: 3 bases; junction bases outside the gene matches: 3. The CDR3 extends over 16 amino acids. Germline CDR1 reads LGHNA; CDR2 reads YNFKEQ.

The rearrangement joins TRBV10-3 to TRBJ1-5, with 8 bases aligning to TRBD1. Trimming removed 11 bases from V and 7 bases from J; junction bases left unmatched: 10. This CDR3 has 13 amino acids. Germline V gene lookup returns CDR1 ENHRY and CDR2 SYGVKD. The CDR3: CASTEQGDQPQHF. The DNA of the CDR3 is TGTGCCTCCACCGAACAGGGGGACCAGCCCCAGCATTTT.

The chain combines TRBV9 with TRBJ1-1; 7 bases are a match to TRBD1. Germline-derived CDR1 and CDR2 are SGDLS and YYNGEE. J gave up 3 bases and V 4 bases, and 12 bases lay outside the gene matches. This CDR3 is built from 16 residues. CDR3 nucleotide sequence: TGTGCCAGCAGCCCAAGTAGTGCAGGGGGATACACTGAAGCTTTCTTT. Its protein product is CASSPSSAGGYTEAFF. The whole variable domain, filled in from reference TRBV9 and TRBJ1-1, reads DSGVTQTPKHLITATGQRVTLRCSPRSGDLSVYWYQQSLDQGLQFLIQYYNGEERAKGNILERFSAQQFPDLHSELNLSSLELGDSALYFCASSPSSAGGYTEAFFGQGTRLTVV.

The chain combines TRBV30 with TRBJ1-2; D remains ambiguous. The CDR3 is 15 residues long. V lost 0 bases to trimming and J lost 3 bases, with 14 bases between them. Germline values: CDR1 GTSNPN, CDR2 SVGIG (reference sequence). CDR3 sequence: CAWSVGLGEDYGYTF. CDR3 DNA sequence: TGTGCCTGGAGTGTAGGCCTTGGGGAAGACTATGGCTACACCTTC.

The CDR3, as DNA: TGTGCCAGCAGCTCGGGTGGGCAAGGCACCGGGGAGCTGTTTTTT. It specifies CASSSGGQGTGELFF. The genes are TRBV6-2 or TRBV6-3 and TRBJ2-2; no clear D. In germline, CDR1 is MNHEY, CDR2 SVGEGT. Trimming shortened V by 6 bases and J by 4 bases, and 15 bases separated the two germline ends. The CDR3 extends over 15 amino acids.

This clone was picked up a small number of times. This chain connects TRBV7-9 to TRBJ2-7; D possibly corresponds to TRBD1 (5 bases). The CDR3 covers 15 residues. Germline V gives CDR1 SEHNR, CDR2 FQNEAQ (reference sequence). The ends were cut back, 4 bases at V and 0 bases at J, with 13 bases in the middle. The CDR3: CASSSTAGPSYEQYF. The CDR3 nucleotides read TGTGCCAGCAGCTCTACGGCAGGGCCCTCCTACGAGCAGTACTTC.

The chain joins TRBV6-1 to TRBJ1-2, with D uncertain. This CDR3 comprises 12 residues. Germline assignment: CDR1 MNHNS and CDR2 SASEGT. The V end was cut by 3 bases, the J end by 4 bases, with 6 bases between. CDR3 amino acids: CASSEVSYGYTF. In DNA, the CDR3 is TGTGCCAGCAGTGAGGTGAGCTATGGCTACACCTTC.

This clone was found once. The chain joins TRBV7-2 to TRBJ1-2; D ambiguous. Germline CDR1 SGHTA, CDR2 FQGNSA. CDR3 length: 14 amino acids. Trimming cost V 2 bases and J 6 bases, with 13 bases left between them. CDR3 protein: CASSLRAGRDGYTF. The CDR3 DNA follows: TGTGCCAGCAGCTTAAGGGCAGGACGAGATGGCTACACCTTC.